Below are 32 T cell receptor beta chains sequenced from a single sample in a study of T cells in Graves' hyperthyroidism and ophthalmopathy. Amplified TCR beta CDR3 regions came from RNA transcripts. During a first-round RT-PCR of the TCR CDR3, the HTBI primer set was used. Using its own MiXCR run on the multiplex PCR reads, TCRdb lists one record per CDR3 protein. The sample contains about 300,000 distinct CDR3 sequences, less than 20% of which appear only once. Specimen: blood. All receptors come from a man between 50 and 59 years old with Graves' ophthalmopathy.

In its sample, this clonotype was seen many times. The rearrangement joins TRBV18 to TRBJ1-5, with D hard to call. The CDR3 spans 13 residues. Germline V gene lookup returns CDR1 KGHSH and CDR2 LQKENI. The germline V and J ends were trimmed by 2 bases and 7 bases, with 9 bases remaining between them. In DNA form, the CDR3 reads TGTGCCAGCTCACCAGATCCGGGGCAGCCCCAGCATTTT. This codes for CASSPDPGQPQHF.

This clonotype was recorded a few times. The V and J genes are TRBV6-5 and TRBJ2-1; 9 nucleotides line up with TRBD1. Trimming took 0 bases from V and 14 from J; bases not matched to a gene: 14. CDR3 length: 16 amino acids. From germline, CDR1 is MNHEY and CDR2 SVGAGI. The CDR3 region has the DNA TGTGCCAGCAGTTACTCAACGAACGGACAGGGGTACCCGGAGTTCTTC. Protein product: CASSYSTNGQGYPEFF.

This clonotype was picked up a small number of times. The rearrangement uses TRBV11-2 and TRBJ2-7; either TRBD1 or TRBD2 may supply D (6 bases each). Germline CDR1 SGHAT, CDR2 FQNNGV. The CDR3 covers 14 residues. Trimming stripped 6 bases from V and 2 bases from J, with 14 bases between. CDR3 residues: CASRRGGIPYEQYF. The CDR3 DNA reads TGTGCCAGCAGAAGAGGGGGGATCCCCTACGAGCAGTACTTC.

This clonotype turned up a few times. CDR3 coding DNA: TGTGCCAGTAGGACCGGGGGTGGTAGGAACACTGAAGCTTTCTTT. Translation: CASRTGGGRNTEAFF. The chain recombines TRBV12-3 or TRBV12-4 with TRBJ1-1; maybe TRBD1 (5 bases). V was pared by 9 bases and J by 1 base, with 18 bases between. This CDR3 comprises 15 residues.

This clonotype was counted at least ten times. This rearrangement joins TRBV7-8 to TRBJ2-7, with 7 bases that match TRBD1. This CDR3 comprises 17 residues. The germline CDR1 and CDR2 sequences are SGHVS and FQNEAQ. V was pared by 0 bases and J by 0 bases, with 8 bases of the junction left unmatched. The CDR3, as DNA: TGTGCCAGCAGCTTAGCGATATCGGGGACAGCCTCCTACGAGCAGTACTTC. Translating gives CASSLAISGTASYEQYF.

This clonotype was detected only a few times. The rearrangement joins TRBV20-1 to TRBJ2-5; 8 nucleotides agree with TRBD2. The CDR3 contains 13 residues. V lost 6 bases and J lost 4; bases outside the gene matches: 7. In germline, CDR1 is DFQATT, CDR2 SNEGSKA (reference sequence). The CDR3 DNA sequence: TGCAGTGCACTTACCCTAGCGGGAGAGACCCAGTACTTC. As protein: CSALTLAGETQYF.

For the CDR3, the DNA is TGTGCCAGCAGACTGACAGGTCCGTTCACTGAAGCTTTCTTT. It codes for CASRLTGPFTEAFF. V gene TRBV12-3 or TRBV12-4 combines with J gene TRBJ1-1; the D gene is possibly TRBD1 (6 bases). This CDR3 is 14 amino acids long. Trimming stripped 6 bases from V and 4 bases from J, with 15 bases between.

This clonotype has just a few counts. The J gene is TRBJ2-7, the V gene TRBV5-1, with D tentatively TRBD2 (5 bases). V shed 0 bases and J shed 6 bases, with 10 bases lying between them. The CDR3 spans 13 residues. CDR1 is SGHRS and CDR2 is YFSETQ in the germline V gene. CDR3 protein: CASSLGEPSEQYF. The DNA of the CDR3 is TGCGCCAGCAGCTTGGGGGAGCCCTCCGAGCAGTACTTC. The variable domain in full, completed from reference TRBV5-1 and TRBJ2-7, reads KAGVTQTPRYLIKTRGQQVTLSCSPISGHRSVSWYQQTPGQGLQFLFEYFSETQRNKGNFPGRFSGRQFSNSRSEMNVSTLELGDSALYLCASSLGEPSEQYFGPGTRLTVT.

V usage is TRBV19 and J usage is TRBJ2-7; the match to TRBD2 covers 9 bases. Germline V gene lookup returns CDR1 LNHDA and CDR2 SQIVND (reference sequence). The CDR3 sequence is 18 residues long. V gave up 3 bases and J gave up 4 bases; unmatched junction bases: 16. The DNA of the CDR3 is TGTGCCAGTAGTATCTACTCTATGGGAGCGGGAGGTGTATACGAGCAGTACTTC. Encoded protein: CASSIYSMGAGGVYEQYF.

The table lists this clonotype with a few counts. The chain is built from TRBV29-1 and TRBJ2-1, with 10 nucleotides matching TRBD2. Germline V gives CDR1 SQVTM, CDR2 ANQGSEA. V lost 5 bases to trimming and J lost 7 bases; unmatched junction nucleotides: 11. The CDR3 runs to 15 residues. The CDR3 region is CSVRAASGSWNEQFF. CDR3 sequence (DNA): TGCAGCGTTCGCGCCGCTAGCGGGAGTTGGAATGAGCAGTTCTTC.

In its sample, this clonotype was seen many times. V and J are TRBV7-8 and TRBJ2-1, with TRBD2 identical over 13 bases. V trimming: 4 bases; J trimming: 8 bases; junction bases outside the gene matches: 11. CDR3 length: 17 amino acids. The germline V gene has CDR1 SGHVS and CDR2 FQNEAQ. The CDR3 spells CASSYLTGTSGTDEQFF. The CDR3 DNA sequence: TGTGCCAGCAGCTACCTTACCGGGACTAGCGGGACCGATGAGCAGTTCTTC. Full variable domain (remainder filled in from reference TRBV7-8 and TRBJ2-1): GAGVSQSPRYKVAKRGQDVALRCDPISGHVSLFWYQQALGQGPEFLTYFQNEAQLDKSGLPSDRFFAERPEGSVSTLKIQRTQQEDSAVYLCASSYLTGTSGTDEQFFGPGTRLTVL.

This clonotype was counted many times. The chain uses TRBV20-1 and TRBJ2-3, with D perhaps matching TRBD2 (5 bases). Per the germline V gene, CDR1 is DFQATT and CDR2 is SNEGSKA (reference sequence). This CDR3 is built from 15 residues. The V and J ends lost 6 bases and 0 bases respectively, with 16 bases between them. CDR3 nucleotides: TGCAGTGCCTCCAAAAGAGCGGCGAGCACAGATACGCAGTATTTT. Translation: CSASKRAASTDTQYF.

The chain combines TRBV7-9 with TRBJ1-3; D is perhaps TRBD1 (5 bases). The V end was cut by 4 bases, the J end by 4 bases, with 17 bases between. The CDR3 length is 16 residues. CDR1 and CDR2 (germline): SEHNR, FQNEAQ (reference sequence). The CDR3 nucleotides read TGTGCCAGCAGCTCTAGGACCGGGACTCCCGGAAACACCATATATTTT. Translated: CASSSRTGTPGNTIYF.

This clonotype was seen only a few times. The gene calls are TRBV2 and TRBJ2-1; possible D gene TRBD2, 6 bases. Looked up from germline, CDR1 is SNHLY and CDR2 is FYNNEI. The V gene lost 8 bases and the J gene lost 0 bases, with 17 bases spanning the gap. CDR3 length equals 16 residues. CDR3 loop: CASGGRTRSSYNEQFF. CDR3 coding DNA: TGTGCCAGCGGGGGGAGGACACGTAGCTCCTACAATGAGCAGTTCTTC.

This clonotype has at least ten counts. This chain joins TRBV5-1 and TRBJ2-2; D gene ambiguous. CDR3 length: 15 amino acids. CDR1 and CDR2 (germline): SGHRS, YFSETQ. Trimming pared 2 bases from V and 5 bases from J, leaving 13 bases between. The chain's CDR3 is CASSFGNTRTGELFF. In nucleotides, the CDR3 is TGCGCCAGCAGCTTTGGGAATACGAGGACCGGGGAGCTGTTTTTT.

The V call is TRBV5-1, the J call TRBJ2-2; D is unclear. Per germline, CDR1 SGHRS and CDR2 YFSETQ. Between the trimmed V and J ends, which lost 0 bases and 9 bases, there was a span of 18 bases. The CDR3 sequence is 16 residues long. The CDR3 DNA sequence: TGCGCCAGCAGCTTGGGGGCGGAACCACCCATTAGGGAGCTGTTTTTT. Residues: CASSLGAEPPIRELFF.

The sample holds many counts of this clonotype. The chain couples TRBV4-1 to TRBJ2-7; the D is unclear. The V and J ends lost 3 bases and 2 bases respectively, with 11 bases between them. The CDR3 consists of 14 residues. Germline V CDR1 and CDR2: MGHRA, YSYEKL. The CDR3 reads CASSQHLRTYEQYF. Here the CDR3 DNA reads TGCGCCAGCAGCCAGCACCTCAGGACCTACGAGCAGTACTTC.

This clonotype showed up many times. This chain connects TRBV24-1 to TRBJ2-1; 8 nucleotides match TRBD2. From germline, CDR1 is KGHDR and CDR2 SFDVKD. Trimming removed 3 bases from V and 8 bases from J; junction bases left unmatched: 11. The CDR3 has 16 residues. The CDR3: CATSDPRGLGGDEQFF. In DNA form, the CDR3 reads TGTGCCACCAGTGATCCCCGGGGACTAGGAGGGGATGAGCAGTTCTTC.

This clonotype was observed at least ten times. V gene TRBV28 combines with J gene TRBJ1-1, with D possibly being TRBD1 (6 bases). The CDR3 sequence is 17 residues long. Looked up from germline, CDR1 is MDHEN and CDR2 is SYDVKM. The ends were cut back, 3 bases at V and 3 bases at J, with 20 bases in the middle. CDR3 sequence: CASSLRGGLILDTEAFF. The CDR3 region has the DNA TGTGCCAGCAGTTTGCGGGGGGGGCTTATATTGGACACTGAAGCTTTCTTT.

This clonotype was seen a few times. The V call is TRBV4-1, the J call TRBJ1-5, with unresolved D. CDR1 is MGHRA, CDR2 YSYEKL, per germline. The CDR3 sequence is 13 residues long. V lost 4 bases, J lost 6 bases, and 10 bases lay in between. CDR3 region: CASSLNSAQPQHF. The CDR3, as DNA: TGCGCCAGCAGCCTCAATAGTGCTCAGCCCCAGCATTTT.

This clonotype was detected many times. Here the CDR3 DNA reads TGCAGTGCTGGGGTGGTCCGGGAGACCCAGTACTTC. It is translated as CSAGVVRETQYF. The gene calls are TRBV20-1 and TRBJ2-5; D unresolved. Trimming removed 5 bases at V and 5 bases at J, with 12 bases between. CDR3 length equals 12 residues. The V gene's germline CDR1 is DFQATT and CDR2 SNEGSKA (reference sequence).

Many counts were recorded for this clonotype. The CDR3 loop is CASSVGEANSPLHF. The CDR3 bases are TGTGCCAGCAGTGTTGGGGAAGCTAATTCACCCCTCCACTTT. This chain links TRBV2 with TRBJ1-6; D gene uncertain. Looked up from germline, CDR1 is SNHLY and CDR2 is FYNNEI. This CDR3 has 14 amino acids. Trimming stripped 4 bases from V and 6 bases from J, with 10 bases between.

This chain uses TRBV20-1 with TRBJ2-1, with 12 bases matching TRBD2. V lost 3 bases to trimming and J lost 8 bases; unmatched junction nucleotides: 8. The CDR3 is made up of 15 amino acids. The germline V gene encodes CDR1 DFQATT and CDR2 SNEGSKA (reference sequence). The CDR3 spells CSASSASGRVDEQFF. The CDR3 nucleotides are TGCAGTGCTAGCTCGGCTAGCGGGAGGGTCGATGAGCAGTTCTTC.

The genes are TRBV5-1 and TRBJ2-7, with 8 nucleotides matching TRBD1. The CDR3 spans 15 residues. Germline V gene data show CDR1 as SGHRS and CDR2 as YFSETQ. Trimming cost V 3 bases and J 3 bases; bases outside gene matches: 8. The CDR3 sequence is CASSSGQVTLYEQYF. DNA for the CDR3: TGCGCCAGCAGCTCGGGACAGGTTACTCTCTACGAGCAGTACTTC.

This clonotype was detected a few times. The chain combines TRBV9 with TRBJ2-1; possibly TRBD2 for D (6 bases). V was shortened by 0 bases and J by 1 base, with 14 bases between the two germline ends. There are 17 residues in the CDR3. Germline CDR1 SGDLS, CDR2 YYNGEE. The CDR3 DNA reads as TGTGCCAGCAGCGTAGCTGGGGGGTTGGGGTCCTACAATGAGCAGTTCTTC. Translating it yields CASSVAGGLGSYNEQFF.

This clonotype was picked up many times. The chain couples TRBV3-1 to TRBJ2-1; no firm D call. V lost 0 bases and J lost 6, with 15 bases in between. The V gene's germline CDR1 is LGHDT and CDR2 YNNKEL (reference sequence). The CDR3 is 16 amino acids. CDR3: CASSQDVWTNTNEQFF. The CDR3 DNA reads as TGTGCCAGCAGCCAAGATGTGTGGACGAACACCAATGAGCAGTTCTTC.

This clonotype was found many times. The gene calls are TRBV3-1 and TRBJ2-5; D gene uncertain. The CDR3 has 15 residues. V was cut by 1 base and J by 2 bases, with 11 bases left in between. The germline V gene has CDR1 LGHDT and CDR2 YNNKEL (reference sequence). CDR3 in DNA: TGTGCCAGCAGCCAAGGCCGGGCCATGCAAGAGACCCAGTACTTC. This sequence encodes CASSQGRAMQETQYF.

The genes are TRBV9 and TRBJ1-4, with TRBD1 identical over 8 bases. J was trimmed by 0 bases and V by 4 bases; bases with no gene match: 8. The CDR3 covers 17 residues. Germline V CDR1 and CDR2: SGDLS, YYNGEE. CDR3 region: CASSTTPGQATNEKLFF. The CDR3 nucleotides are TGTGCCAGCAGCACAACACCGGGACAGGCAACTAATGAAAAACTGTTTTTT.

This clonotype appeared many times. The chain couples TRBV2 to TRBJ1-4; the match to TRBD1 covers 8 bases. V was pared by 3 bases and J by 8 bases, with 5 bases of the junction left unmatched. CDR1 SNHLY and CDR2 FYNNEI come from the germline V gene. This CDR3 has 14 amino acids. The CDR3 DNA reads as TGTGCCAGCAGTGAGGGCAGGGGGCGAGAAAAACTGTTTTTT. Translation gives CASSEGRGREKLFF.

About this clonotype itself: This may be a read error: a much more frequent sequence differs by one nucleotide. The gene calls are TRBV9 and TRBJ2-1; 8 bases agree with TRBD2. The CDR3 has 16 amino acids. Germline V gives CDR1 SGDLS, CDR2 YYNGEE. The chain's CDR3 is CAGSVAAAGVNNEQFF. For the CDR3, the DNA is TGTGCCGGCAGCGTAGCGGCAGCGGGAGTCAACAATGAGCAGTTCTTC.

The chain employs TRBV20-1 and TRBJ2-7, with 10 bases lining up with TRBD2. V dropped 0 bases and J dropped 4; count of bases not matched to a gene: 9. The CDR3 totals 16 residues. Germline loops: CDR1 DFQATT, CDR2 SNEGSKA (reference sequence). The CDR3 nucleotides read TGCAGTGCTAGAGATCGGTTCGGGACTAGCGTTTACGAGCAGTACTTC. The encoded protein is CSARDRFGTSVYEQYF.

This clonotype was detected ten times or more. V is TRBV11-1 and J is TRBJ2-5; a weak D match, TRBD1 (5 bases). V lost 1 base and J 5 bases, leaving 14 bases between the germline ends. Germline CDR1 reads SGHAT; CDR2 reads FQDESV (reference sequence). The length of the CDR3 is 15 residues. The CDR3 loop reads CASSLDVPDTETQYF. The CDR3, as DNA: TGTGCCAGCAGCTTAGACGTTCCGGACACGGAGACCCAGTACTTC.